A single sample is the source of the 8 T cell receptor beta chains below, sequenced in a study of type 1 regulatory T cells. TCRdb re-called the reads with MiXCR, one entry per CDR3 protein. The table shows some 89,000 distinct CDR3 sequences, with roughly a third occurring only once. Sequencing input: CD4+ T cells, either the whole sample or a sorted fraction (not recorded which). The source is a human donor in good health.

This clonotype was seen a few times. The V and J genes are TRBV19 and TRBJ2-1; 15 bases are shared with TRBD2. CDR3 length: 17 amino acids. Germline loops: CDR1 LNHDA, CDR2 SQIVND (reference sequence). The V and J ends lost 7 bases and 7 bases, in that order; junction bases with no gene match: 11. Written as DNA, the CDR3 is TGTGCCAGTATCAGGAGGACTAGCGGGAGGGCCGGAAATGAGCAGTTCTTC. As protein: CASIRRTSGRAGNEQFF.

This chain uses TRBV5-4 with TRBJ1-2, with D uncertain. Germline V CDR1 and CDR2: SGHNT, YYREEE (reference sequence). V was cut by 0 bases and J by 2 bases, with 8 bases left in between. The CDR3 has 14 residues. The CDR3 DNA reads TGTGCCAGCAGCTTGGAGCGCGGAAACTATGGCTACACCTTC. The encoded protein is CASSLERGNYGYTF.

Here the CDR3 DNA reads TGTGCCAGCAGTTACACTGGAAGGAAGGCGGACTATGGCTACACCTTC. This codes for CASSYTGRKADYGYTF. The genes are TRBV12-3 or TRBV12-4 and TRBJ1-2, with D uncertain. V lost 4 bases, J lost 3 bases, and 18 bases lay in between. The CDR3 covers 16 residues.

This clonotype was observed a few times. V and J are TRBV30 and TRBJ2-7; TRBD1 matches 10 bases. CDR3 length: 14 residues. CDR1 and CDR2 from the germline V gene are GTSNPN and SVGIG (reference sequence). V lost 0 bases to trimming and J lost 3 bases; unmatched junction nucleotides: 2. This CDR3 is CAWSVGDRGYEQYF. The CDR3 nucleotides read TGTGCCTGGAGTGTAGGGGACAGGGGCTACGAGCAGTACTTC.

This clonotype was counted between two and nine times. This chain uses TRBV5-1 with TRBJ2-5; the D is unclear. The V end lost 0 bases, the J end lost 0 bases, and 15 bases lay between the germline ends. CDR1 and CDR2 (germline): SGHRS, YFSETQ. This CDR3 is built from 17 residues. The CDR3 loop reads CASSLGFGGTYQETQYF. CDR3 DNA: TGCGCCAGCAGCTTGGGTTTTGGCGGCACGTACCAAGAGACCCAGTACTTC.

The gene calls are TRBV18 and TRBJ2-7; 10 nucleotides align to TRBD1. The germline V gene encodes CDR1 KGHSH and CDR2 LQKENI. The CDR3 is 14 amino acids. The trim removed 3 bases at V and 7 bases at J, leaving 6 bases unmatched. The DNA of the CDR3 is TGTGCCAGCTCACCGCTAGGGACAGGGGATGAGCAGTACTTC. It codes for CASSPLGTGDEQYF.

This clonotype was seen a handful of times. The chain couples TRBV2 to TRBJ2-5; perhaps TRBD2 as D (6 bases). Germline CDR1 and CDR2: SNHLY and FYNNEI. The CDR3 is made up of 12 amino acids. V was cut by 8 bases and J by 5 bases, with 12 bases left in between. CDR3 region: CASSRELETQYF. The DNA for the CDR3 is TGTGCCAGCTCCCGGGAGCTTGAGACCCAGTACTTC.

This chain joins TRBV7-2 and TRBJ2-7; 8 bases fit TRBD2. Trimming removed 1 base from V and 2 bases from J; junction bases left unmatched: 4. Germline V gene lookup returns CDR1 SGHTA and CDR2 FQGNSA. This CDR3 spans 15 amino acids. This CDR3 reads CASSLVAGIPYEQYF. The DNA for the CDR3 is TGTGCCAGCAGCTTAGTAGCGGGAATTCCCTACGAGCAGTACTTC.